This T cell receptor (beta chain) is from a study of T cell responses to AZD1222 COVID-19 vaccine. Using immunoSEQ multiplex PCR, the repertoire was profiled, and TCRdb retains in-frame clones only, with some absent. The sample includes around 140,000 clones, roughly nine tenths seen only once; the top ten take 9.3%. The CDR3 is 16 amino acids. V lost 0 bases, J lost 1 base, and 13 bases lay in between. Germline lookup yields CDR1 SGHRS and CDR2 YFSETQ. The sequence was collected from an adult who received the AZD1222 COVID-19 vaccine. The specimen was peripheral blood, collected 28 days after the second AZD1222 dose. The chain combines TRBV5-1 with TRBJ2-5; D is perhaps TRBD1 (6 bases). The DNA for the CDR3 is TGCGCCAGCAGCTTGGACTGGGACACACCCCAAGAGACCCAGTACTTC. This translates into CASSLDWDTPQETQYF.